The 13 T cell receptor beta chains in this list originate from one sample, sequenced in a study of T cell responses to AZD1222 COVID-19 vaccine. Assay used: immunoSEQ multiplex PCR; TCRdb lists only in-frame clones, some missing. The table records fewer than 300,000 clones, about 92% of them present only once. The sample was peripheral blood, taken on day 0 of AZD1222 vaccination. The receptors derive from an adult in good health.

This clone was seen a few times. The gene calls are TRBV21-1 and TRBJ2-7. TRBV21-1 is tagged as a pseudogene. This CDR3 region has 10 residues. CDR3 sequence: CASSKALKYF. CDR3 sequence (DNA): TGTGCCAGCAGCAAAGCGCTTAAGTACTTC.

This chain connects TRBV2 to TRBJ1-1; the D is unclear. V was clipped by 10 bases and J by 3 bases, with 15 bases between them. Per germline, CDR1 SNHLY and CDR2 FYNNEI. The CDR3 is made up of 13 amino acids. This CDR3 is CATRGEVDTEAFF. CDR3 bases: TGTGCCACCCGGGGAGAGGTGGACACTGAAGCTTTCTTT.

The chain couples TRBV5-4 to TRBJ1-5; tentative D call: TRBD1 (5 bases). The CDR3 is 14 residues long. Germline V gene data show CDR1 as SGHNT and CDR2 as YYREEE (reference sequence). V was shortened by 0 bases and J by 1 base, with 5 bases between the two germline ends. The CDR3 DNA follows: TGTGCCAGCAGCTTGGAGGGGAGCAATCAGCCCCAGCATTTT. The encoded protein is CASSLEGSNQPQHF.

V usage is TRBV7-3 and J usage is TRBJ1-2, with D possibly TRBD1 on 6 matching bases. The V gene's germline CDR1 is SGHTA and CDR2 FQGTGA. CDR3 size: 15 residues. The V end lost 2 bases, the J end lost 5 bases, and 15 bases lay between the germline ends. In nucleotides, the CDR3 is TGTGCCAGCAGCTTATCGGGGGTACAGGGATATGGCTACACCTTC. Translating gives CASSLSGVQGYGYTF.

This chain connects TRBV10-3 to TRBJ2-7; D not resolved. The CDR3 runs 16 residues. Germline V CDR1 and CDR2: ENHRY, SYGVKD. Trimming left V 2 bases short and J 1 base short, with 15 bases between. The CDR3 loop reads CAISEGWQIGSYEQYF. The CDR3 bases are TGTGCCATCAGTGAGGGGTGGCAGATCGGATCCTACGAGCAGTACTTC.

The V and J genes are TRBV14 and TRBJ1-1, with D possibly matching TRBD1 (5 bases). Germline-derived CDR1 and CDR2 are SGHDN and FVKESK. The CDR3 is 13 residues long. V shed 1 base and J shed 5 bases, with 8 bases lying between them. This chain's CDR3 is CASSQGGRTEAFF. Here the CDR3 DNA reads TGTGCCAGCAGCCAAGGGGGGAGGACTGAAGCTTTCTTT.

This rearrangement joins TRBV7-9 to TRBJ2-5, with a possible D match to TRBD1 (6 bases). The CDR3 is 12 amino acids. The germline V and J ends were trimmed by 5 bases and 3 bases, with 7 bases remaining between them. The germline CDR1 and CDR2 sequences are SEHNR and FQNEAQ (reference sequence). CDR3 protein: CASSPGEETQYF. The CDR3 DNA reads TGTGCCAGCAGCCCAGGGGAAGAGACCCAGTACTTC.

The chain carries TRBV5-1 and TRBJ1-2; 7 bases fit TRBD1. Per germline, CDR1 SGHRS and CDR2 YFSETQ. CDR3 length equals 15 residues. V lost 4 bases, J lost 7 bases, and 13 bases stayed unmatched. CDR3: CASSLGTAGWSGYTF. The CDR3 DNA reads TGCGCCAGCAGCCTAGGGACAGCCGGGTGGTCTGGCTACACCTTC. Supplemented by reference TRBV5-1 and TRBJ1-2, the full variable domain reads KAGVTQTPRYLIKTRGQQVTLSCSPISGHRSVSWYQQTPGQGLQFLFEYFSETQRNKGNFPGRFSGRQFSNSRSEMNVSTLELGDSALYLCASSLGTAGWSGYTFGSGTRLTVV.

V and J are TRBV19 and TRBJ1-4, with D possibly being TRBD1 (6 bases). The CDR3 is made up of 14 amino acids. CDR1 and CDR2 (germline): LNHDA, SQIVND (reference sequence). Trimming shortened V by 6 bases and J by 7 bases, and 15 bases separated the two germline ends. CDR3 in amino acids: CASRTQGSVEKLFF. CDR3 DNA sequence: TGTGCCAGTAGAACGCAGGGGTCGGTTGAAAAACTGTTTTTT.

J is TRBJ2-2 and V is TRBV3-1 (or the pseudogene TRBV3-2); 7 positions match TRBD1. J gave up 7 bases and V 5 bases, and 7 bases lay outside the gene matches. There are 14 residues in the CDR3. Germline V CDR1 and CDR2: LGHDT, YNNKEL (reference sequence). The CDR3: CASSTTGSVGELFF. The DNA of the CDR3 is TGTGCCAGCAGCACGACAGGGTCGGTCGGGGAGCTGTTTTTT.

The chain carries TRBV5-1 and TRBJ2-1, with D possibly being TRBD2 (6 bases). Trimming took off 0 bases at V and 4 bases at J, with 11 bases between the two ends. From germline, CDR1 is SGHRS and CDR2 YFSETQ. The CDR3 consists of 15 residues. The CDR3 nucleotides read TGCGCCAGCAGCTTGGTAGCGGTCTCATACAATGAGCAGTTCTTC. Its protein product is CASSLVAVSYNEQFF.

The chain combines TRBV4-1 with TRBJ2-2; 7 bases fit TRBD1. The V gene's germline CDR1 is MGHRA and CDR2 YSYEKL. The trim removed 5 bases at V and 0 bases at J, leaving 3 bases unmatched. The CDR3 sequence is 15 residues long. DNA of the CDR3: TGCGCCAGCAGCGGGGGACAGTCGAACACCGGGGAGCTGTTTTTT. Translated: CASSGGQSNTGELFF.

The rearrangement uses TRBV7-2 and TRBJ2-1; D not certain. The germline gives CDR1 SGHTA, CDR2 FQGNSA. CDR3 length: 13 amino acids. V gave up 5 bases and J gave up 3 bases, with 8 bases separating them. This CDR3 is CASSLGIYNEQFF. For the CDR3, the DNA is TGTGCCAGCAGCCTAGGGATCTACAATGAGCAGTTCTTC.